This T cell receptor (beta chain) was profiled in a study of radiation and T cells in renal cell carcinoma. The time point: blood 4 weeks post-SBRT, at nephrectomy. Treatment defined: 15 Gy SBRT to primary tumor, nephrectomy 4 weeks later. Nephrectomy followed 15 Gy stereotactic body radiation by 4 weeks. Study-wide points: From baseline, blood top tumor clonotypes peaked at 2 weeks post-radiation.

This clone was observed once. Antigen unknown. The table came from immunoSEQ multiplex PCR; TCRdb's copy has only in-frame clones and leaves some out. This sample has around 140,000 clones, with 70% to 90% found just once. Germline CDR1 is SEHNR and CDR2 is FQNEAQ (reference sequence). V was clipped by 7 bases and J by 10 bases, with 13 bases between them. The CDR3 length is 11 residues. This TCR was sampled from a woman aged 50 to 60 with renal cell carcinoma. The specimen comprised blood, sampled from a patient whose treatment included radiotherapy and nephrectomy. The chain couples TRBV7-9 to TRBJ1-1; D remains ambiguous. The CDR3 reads CASTPGRRAFF. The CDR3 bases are TGTGCCAGCACCCCGGGAAGGAGAGCTTTCTTT.